This T cell receptor (beta chain) was retrieved from a study of blood T cell repertoires in COVID-19. About the research overall: There were acute and convalescent COVID-19 samples, and they came from the United States, Italy and Spain. PBMCs, B-cell-depleted T cells, or T cells were the source of the cDNA or gDNA that made up the material.

The V end was cut by 3 bases, the J end by 1 base, with 3 bases between. The CDR3 loop spans 14 amino acids. CDR1 is KGHDR and CDR2 is SFDVKD in the germline V gene. Per the study methods: Using reference gene primer amplification, nucleated cell counts were estimated. Profiled with immunoSEQ multiplex PCR; TCRdb holds only in-frame clones, not every one. D and trimming were read from the DNA, whereas the V and J calls and clone size are those reported in that table. The top ten hold roughly 8% of the sample, which has about 200,000 clones, about 86% seen once. The sequencing sample was made of peripheral blood. This chain joins TRBV24-1 and TRBJ2-6; D unresolved. This receptor was obtained from a woman in her 50s with acute or convalescent COVID-19. The CDR3 sequence: CATSDPSGANVLTF. Here the CDR3 DNA reads TGTGCCACCAGTGATCCTTCTGGGGCCAACGTCCTGACTTTC.